A single sample is the source of the 5 T cell receptor beta chains below, sequenced in a study of spatial heterogeneity in lung cancer (dated by TCRdb to the late 2010s). The library was produced with 5' RACE. Sequencing instrument: NextSeq 500. TCRdb took the public reads, trimmed them with fastp at Q25, ran MiXCR for clone calling and kept in-frame beta chains. Rows are combined by CDR3 protein, so each entry shows the most common genes and DNA. This sample is represented by about 38,000 distinct CDR3 sequences; 7.5% of them were singletons. 25% to 35% of the sample is in the top ten clones. Reading the label with the study, this specimen's time point is: sample taken at primary tumor resection. Whole RNA extracted from tumor and nontumor lung tissue, or from cryopreserved PBMC samples, was used for TCR sequencing without cell sorting. This specimen was PBMCs, taken at surgery. Source of these receptors: a male donor with early-stage non-small cell lung cancer.

This clonotype has a handful of counts. J is TRBJ1-3 and V is TRBV30; D gene unclear. The CDR3 totals 15 residues. V was cut by 3 bases and J by 2 bases, with 14 bases left in between. Germline CDR1 is GTSNPN and CDR2 is SVGIG (reference sequence). The CDR3 DNA reads TGTGCCTGGAGCGGCTTGGGGTCAGCTGGAAACACCATATATTTT. Its protein is CAWSGLGSAGNTIYF.

This clonotype was detected only a few times. The rearrangement uses TRBV30 and TRBJ1-2; 9 bases fit TRBD1. This CDR3 spans 14 amino acids. Unmatched junction bases numbered 8, after V lost 3 bases and J lost 6 bases. Germline V CDR1 and CDR2: GTSNPN, SVGIG (reference sequence). CDR3 region: CAWRTQDRGHGYTF. The CDR3 DNA reads as TGTGCCTGGAGGACCCAGGACAGGGGTCATGGCTACACCTTC. The full variable domain, its missing parts supplied by reference TRBV30 and TRBJ1-2, is SQTIHQWPATLVQPVGSPLSLECTVEGTSNPNLYWYRQAAGRGLQLLFYSVGIGQISSEVPQNLSASRPQDRQFILSSKKLLLSDSGFYLCAWRTQDRGHGYTFGSGTRLTVV.

This clonotype was found many times. The V and J genes are TRBV9 and TRBJ2-3; D remains unclear. Germline CDR1 and CDR2: SGDLS and YYNGEE. V was trimmed by 4 bases and J by 7 bases, leaving 19 bases between them. The CDR3 length is 15 residues. CDR3 sequence: CASSIRTSPANTQYF. CDR3 sequence (DNA): TGTGCCAGCAGCATCAGGACCTCCCCCGCGAATACGCAGTATTTT.

This clonotype occurred many times. The chain links TRBV4-3 to TRBJ2-3, with 8 bases fitting TRBD1. Germline V gene lookup returns CDR1 LGHNA and CDR2 YSLEER. Trimming at V came to 1 base and at J to 6 bases, leaving 6 bases not matched to a gene. There are 15 residues in the CDR3. The CDR3 protein is CASSQVDRAGDTQYF. DNA of the CDR3: TGCGCCAGCAGCCAAGTGGACAGGGCCGGCGATACGCAGTATTTT.

This clonotype was seen ten or more times. CDR3 loop: CASSLEADEQFF. The CDR3 DNA is TGTGCCAGCAGCTTAGAGGCTGATGAGCAGTTCTTC. The chain combines TRBV7-6 with TRBJ2-1; D is undetermined. CDR1 is SGHVS and CDR2 is FNYEAQ in the germline V gene. Trimming shortened V by 1 base and J by 8 bases, and 6 bases separated the two germline ends. The CDR3 spans 12 residues.